This TCR beta chain was captured by sequencing in a study of T cell changes during pregnancy in multiple sclerosis. Per germline, CDR1 MNHEY and CDR2 SMNVEV (reference sequence). After removal of 5 bases from V and 4 bases from J, the junction contained 9 bases not matched to a gene. CDR3 length: 16 residues. The table came from immunoSEQ multiplex PCR; TCRdb's copy has only in-frame clones and leaves some out. The repertoire holds fewer than 50,000 clones, with 85% to 90% as singletons. Sample: CD4+ T cells from peripheral blood mononuclear cells, taken in the first trimester of pregnancy. The clonotype comes from a female donor with multiple sclerosis, enrolled in a pregnancy study. The rearrangement uses TRBV27 and TRBJ1-5; TRBD1 matches 9 bases. Here the CDR3 DNA reads TGTGCCAGCAGTCGGGCAACAGGGGGCGTAAATCAGCCCCAGCATTTT. Translating gives CASSRATGGVNQPQHF.